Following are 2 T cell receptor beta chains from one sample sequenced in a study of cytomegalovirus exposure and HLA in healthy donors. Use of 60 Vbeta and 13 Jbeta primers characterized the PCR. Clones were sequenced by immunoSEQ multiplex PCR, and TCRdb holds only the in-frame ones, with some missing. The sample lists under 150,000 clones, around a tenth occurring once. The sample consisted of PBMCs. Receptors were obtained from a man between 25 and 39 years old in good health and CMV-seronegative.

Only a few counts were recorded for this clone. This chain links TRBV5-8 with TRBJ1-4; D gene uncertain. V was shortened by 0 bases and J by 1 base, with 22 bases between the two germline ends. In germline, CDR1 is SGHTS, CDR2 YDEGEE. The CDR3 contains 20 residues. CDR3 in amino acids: CASSLEAGRLPSLTNEKLFF. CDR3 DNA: TGTGCCAGCAGCTTGGAGGCGGGCAGACTCCCCTCCCTAACTAATGAAAAACTGTTTTTT.

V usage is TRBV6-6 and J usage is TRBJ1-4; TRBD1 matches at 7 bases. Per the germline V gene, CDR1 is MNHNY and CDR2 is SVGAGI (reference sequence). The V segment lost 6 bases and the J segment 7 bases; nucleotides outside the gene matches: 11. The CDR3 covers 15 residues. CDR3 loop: CASSPQRQGGEKLFF. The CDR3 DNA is TGTGCCAGCAGCCCCCAGAGACAGGGCGGTGAAAAACTGTTTTTT.